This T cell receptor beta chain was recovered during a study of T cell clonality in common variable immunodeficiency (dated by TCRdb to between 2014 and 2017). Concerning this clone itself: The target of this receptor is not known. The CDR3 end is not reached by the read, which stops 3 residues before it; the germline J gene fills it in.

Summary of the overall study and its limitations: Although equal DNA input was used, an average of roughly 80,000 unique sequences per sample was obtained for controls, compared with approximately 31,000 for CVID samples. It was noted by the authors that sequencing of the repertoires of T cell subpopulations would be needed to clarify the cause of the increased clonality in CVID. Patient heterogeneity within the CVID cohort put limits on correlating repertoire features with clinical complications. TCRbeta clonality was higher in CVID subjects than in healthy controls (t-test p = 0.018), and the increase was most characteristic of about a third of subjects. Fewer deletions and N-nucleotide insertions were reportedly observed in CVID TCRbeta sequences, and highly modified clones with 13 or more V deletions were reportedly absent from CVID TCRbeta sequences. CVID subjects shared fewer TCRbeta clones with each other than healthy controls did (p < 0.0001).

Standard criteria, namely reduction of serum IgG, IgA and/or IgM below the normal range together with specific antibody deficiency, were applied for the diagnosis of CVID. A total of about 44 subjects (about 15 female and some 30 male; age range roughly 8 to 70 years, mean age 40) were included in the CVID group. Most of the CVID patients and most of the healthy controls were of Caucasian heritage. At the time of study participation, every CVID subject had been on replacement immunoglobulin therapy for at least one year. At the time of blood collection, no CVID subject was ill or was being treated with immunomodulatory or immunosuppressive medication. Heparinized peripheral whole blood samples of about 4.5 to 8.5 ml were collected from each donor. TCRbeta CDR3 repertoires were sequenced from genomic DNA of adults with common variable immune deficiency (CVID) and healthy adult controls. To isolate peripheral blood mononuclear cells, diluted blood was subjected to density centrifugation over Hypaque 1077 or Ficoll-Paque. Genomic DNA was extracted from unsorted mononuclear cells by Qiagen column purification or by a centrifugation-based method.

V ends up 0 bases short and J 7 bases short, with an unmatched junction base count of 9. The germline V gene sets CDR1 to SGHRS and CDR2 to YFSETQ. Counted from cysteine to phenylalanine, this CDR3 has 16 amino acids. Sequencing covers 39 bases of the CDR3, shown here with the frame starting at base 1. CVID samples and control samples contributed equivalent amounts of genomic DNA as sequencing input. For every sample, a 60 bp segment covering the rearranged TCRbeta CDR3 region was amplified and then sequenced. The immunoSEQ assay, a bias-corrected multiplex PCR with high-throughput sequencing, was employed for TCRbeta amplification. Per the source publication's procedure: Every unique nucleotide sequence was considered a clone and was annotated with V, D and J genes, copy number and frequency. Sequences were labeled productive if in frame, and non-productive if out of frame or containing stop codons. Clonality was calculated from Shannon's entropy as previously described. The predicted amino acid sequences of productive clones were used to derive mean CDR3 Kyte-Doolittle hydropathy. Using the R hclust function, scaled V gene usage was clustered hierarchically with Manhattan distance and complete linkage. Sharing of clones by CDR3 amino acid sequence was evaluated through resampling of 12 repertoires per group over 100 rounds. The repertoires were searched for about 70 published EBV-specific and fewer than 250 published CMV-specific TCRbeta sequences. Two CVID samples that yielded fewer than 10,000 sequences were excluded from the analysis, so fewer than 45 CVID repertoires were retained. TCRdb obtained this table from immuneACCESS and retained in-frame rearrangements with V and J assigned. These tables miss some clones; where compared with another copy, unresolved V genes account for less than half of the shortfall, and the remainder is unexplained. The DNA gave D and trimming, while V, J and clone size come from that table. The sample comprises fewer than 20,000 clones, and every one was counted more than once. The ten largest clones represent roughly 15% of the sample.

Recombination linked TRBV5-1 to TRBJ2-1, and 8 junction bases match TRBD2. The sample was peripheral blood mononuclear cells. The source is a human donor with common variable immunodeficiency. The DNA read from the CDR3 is TGCGCCAGCAGCTTGGGGGCCAGCGGGAGTGGGAATGAG. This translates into CASSLGASGSGNE. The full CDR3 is CASSLGASGSGNEQFF.